These 5 T cell receptor beta chains originate from one sample sequenced in a study of blood T cells in healthy people across ages. Next came a second PCR, run for about 6 to 11 cycles, which used a sample-barcoded 5' primer along with a J-beta primer mix. TCRdb re-called the 5' RACE reads through MiXCR, storing one row per CDR3 protein. The sample has 600,000 to 1,000,000 distinct CDR3 sequences, 20% to 30% seen once. These same records also appear under a second study, on T cells of mothers and their children.

The sequencing sample was made of blood. These receptors were obtained from a boy between 10 and 17 years old in good health.

This clonotype came up many times. The chain joins TRBV20-1 to TRBJ1-4, with D possibly matching TRBD1 (5 bases). Germline V lookup: CDR1 DFQATT, CDR2 SNEGSKA (reference sequence). The CDR3 spans 13 residues. The CDR3 is CGLWRQINEKLFF. CDR3 DNA: TGCGGACTCTGGAGACAGATTAATGAAAAACTGTTTTTT.

The chain joins TRBV4-1 to TRBJ1-3; tentative D call: TRBD1 (5 bases). Germline V lookup: CDR1 MGHRA, CDR2 YSYEKL. V was clipped by 1 base and J by 4 bases, with 17 bases between them. The CDR3 is 17 residues long. The CDR3 protein is CASSQVGRGASGNTIYF. The CDR3 nucleotides read TGCGCCAGCAGCCAAGTCGGGAGGGGCGCGTCCGGAAACACCATATATTTT.

This chain connects TRBV20-1 to TRBJ1-1, with D possibly being TRBD1 (6 bases). V shed 2 bases and J shed 1 base, with 11 bases lying between them. There are 14 residues in the CDR3. Germline V gene sequence: CDR1 DFQATT, CDR2 SNEGSKA (reference sequence). CDR3 sequence: CSARSGHSNTEAFF. CDR3 sequence (DNA): TGCAGTGCTAGATCGGGACATTCGAACACTGAAGCTTTCTTT.

This clonotype was found a few times. The chain recombines TRBV25-1 with TRBJ1-1; maybe TRBD1 (5 bases). Germline CDR1 is MGHDK and CDR2 is SYGVNS. V was clipped by 9 bases and J by 7 bases, with 15 bases between them. The CDR3 extends over 12 amino acids. CDR3 amino acids: CASTGGINEAFF. CDR3 sequence (DNA): TGTGCCAGTACGGGGGGAATTAATGAAGCTTTCTTT.

The V gene is TRBV6-1, the J gene TRBJ2-4; D uncertain. CDR3 length: 17 residues. Deletions cut 1 base from V and 0 bases from J, with 13 bases between. Germline V lookup: CDR1 MNHNS, CDR2 SASEGT. CDR3 bases: TGTGCCAGCAGTGAAGAAGTCGGCAGCTTAGCCAAAAACATTCAGTACTTC. Translating gives CASSEEVGSLAKNIQYF.